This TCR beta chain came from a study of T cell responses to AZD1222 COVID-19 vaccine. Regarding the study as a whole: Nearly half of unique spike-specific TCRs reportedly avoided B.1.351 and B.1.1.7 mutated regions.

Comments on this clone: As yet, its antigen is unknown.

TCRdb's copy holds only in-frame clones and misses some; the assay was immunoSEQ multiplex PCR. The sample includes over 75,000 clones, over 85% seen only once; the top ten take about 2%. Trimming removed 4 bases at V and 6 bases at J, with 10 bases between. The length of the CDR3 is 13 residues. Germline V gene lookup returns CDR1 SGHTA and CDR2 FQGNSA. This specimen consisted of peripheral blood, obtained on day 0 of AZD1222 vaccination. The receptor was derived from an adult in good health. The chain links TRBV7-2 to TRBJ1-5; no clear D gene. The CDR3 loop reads CASSWERSQPQHF. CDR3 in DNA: TGTGCCAGCAGCTGGGAAAGATCTCAGCCCCAGCATTTT. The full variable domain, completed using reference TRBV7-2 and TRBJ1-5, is GAGVSQSPSNKVTEKGKDVELRCDPISGHTALYWYRQSLGQGLEFLIYFQGNSAPDKSGLPSDRFSAERTGGSVSTLTIQRTQQEDSAVYLCASSWERSQPQHFGDGTRLSIL.